The 23 T cell receptor beta chains below all came from one sample that was sequenced in a study of Graves' ophthalmopathy and Graves' hyperthyroidism. Investigators amplified TCR beta CDR3 regions from RNA transcripts. Following a first-round RT-PCR that used HTBI primers, a second-round multiplex PCR was carried out. A single record per CDR3 protein comes from TCRdb applying MiXCR to the multiplex PCR reads. The sample lists hundreds of thousands of distinct CDR3 sequences, approximately 21% occurring once. Sequences were obtained from peripheral blood. These receptors came from a woman between 18 and 29 years old with stable Graves' hyperthyroidism. Some clones in this sample may be carry-over from other donors' samples.

This clonotype was counted many times. The genes are TRBV29-1 and TRBJ1-2; no firm D call. Germline CDR1 reads SQVTM; CDR2 reads ANQGSEA. V was cut by 4 bases and J by 9 bases, with 9 bases left in between. This CDR3 is built from 10 residues. The CDR3 DNA reads as TGCAGCGTTGGAGCTTCGAGCTACACCTTC. It codes for CSVGASSYTF.

This clonotype was found many times. The rearrangement links TRBV20-1 to TRBJ1-5; D is uncertain. Looked up from germline, CDR1 is DFQATT and CDR2 is SNEGSKA (reference sequence). The CDR3 has 15 residues. Trimming shortened V by 0 bases and J by 2 bases, and 11 bases separated the two germline ends. CDR3 coding DNA: TGCAGTGCTAGAGATCAAGGTAGGGGCAATCAGCCCCAGCATTTT. Translating it yields CSARDQGRGNQPQHF.

This clonotype was counted only a few times. The gene calls are TRBV28 and TRBJ2-7, with 11 positions matching TRBD1. CDR3 length: 17 amino acids. Losses at the gene ends were 3 bases for V and 4 bases for J; bases not matched to a gene: 11. CDR1 and CDR2 (germline): MDHEN, SYDVKM. The CDR3 protein is CASSFSLGTGGLYEQYF. In DNA form, the CDR3 reads TGTGCCAGCAGTTTTTCCTTAGGGACAGGGGGACTTTACGAGCAGTACTTC.

A word on this clonotype: One end of the junction does not line up with germline, which may come from a read error. J is TRBJ2-5 and V is TRBV12-3 or TRBV12-4; the match to TRBD2 covers 7 bases. The CDR3 sequence is 15 residues long. The CDR3 reads CASSLAGVREETQYF. CDR3 nucleotide sequence: TGTGCCAGCAGCTTAGCGGGCGTAAGGGAAGAGACCCAGTACTTC.

This rearrangement joins TRBV12-3 or TRBV12-4 to TRBJ2-7, with 7 bases fitting TRBD2. Unmatched junction bases numbered 8, after V lost 4 bases and J lost 5 bases. The CDR3 has 14 residues. The CDR3 protein is CASSSMTSSDEQYF. CDR3 nucleotides: TGTGCCAGCAGTTCGATGACTAGCTCAGACGAGCAGTACTTC.

This clonotype was found a few times. The chain is built from TRBV20-1 and TRBJ1-6, with a possible D match to TRBD1 (5 bases). CDR1 and CDR2 from the germline V gene are DFQATT and SNEGSKA (reference sequence). V lost 1 base and J lost 1, with 8 bases in between. The CDR3 is made up of 15 amino acids. The DNA for the CDR3 is TGCAGTGCTAGAGTAGGGGCTTCCTATAATTCACCCCTCCACTTT. This encodes CSARVGASYNSPLHF.

This clonotype was recorded at least ten times. The chain employs TRBV20-1 and TRBJ1-6; D is uncertain. The CDR3 extends over 15 amino acids. V dropped 0 bases and J dropped 5 bases, with 11 bases sitting between them. Germline V lookup: CDR1 DFQATT, CDR2 SNEGSKA (reference sequence). CDR3 loop: CSARDFRENNSPLHF. The CDR3 DNA follows: TGCAGTGCTAGAGATTTCCGAGAAAATAATTCACCCCTCCACTTT.

This clonotype was seen repeatedly, ten times or more. The chain uses TRBV19 and TRBJ1-1; possible D gene TRBD1, 5 bases. This CDR3 comprises 14 residues. CDR1 and CDR2 from the germline V gene are LNHDA and SQIVND (reference sequence). With 5 bases removed from V and 4 bases from J, the gap between germline ends came to 14 bases. Here the CDR3 DNA reads TGTGCCAGTAGTCCCAGAGGCGGGACCACTGAAGCTTTCTTT. Translating gives CASSPRGGTTEAFF.

At least ten counts were recorded for this clonotype. A junction end diverges from the germline sequence, so it may reflect a read error. The V and J genes are TRBV7-2 and TRBJ2-5, with 8 bases that match TRBD1. The CDR3 has 12 residues. Germline V gene data show CDR1 as SGHTA and CDR2 as FQGNSA. The CDR3 sequence: CASSLEPGQDVF. CDR3 coding DNA: TGTGCCAGCAGCTTAGAGCCGGGACAGGACGTTTTC.

This clonotype was counted ten times or more. The gene calls are TRBV2 and TRBJ1-1; D possibly corresponds to TRBD1 (5 bases). This CDR3 region has 13 residues. Germline lookup yields CDR1 SNHLY and CDR2 FYNNEI. Trimming removed 5 bases from V and 6 bases from J, with 13 bases in between. The CDR3 sequence is CASSPQGSSEAFF. CDR3 DNA: TGTGCCAGCAGTCCCCAGGGAAGTTCTGAAGCTTTCTTT.

The rearrangement links TRBV27 to TRBJ2-7, with 10 bases fitting TRBD1. Germline-derived CDR1 and CDR2 are MNHEY and SMNVEV (reference sequence). CDR3 length: 15 residues. J lost 3 bases, V lost 6 bases, and 8 bases had no gene match. Here the CDR3 DNA reads TGTGCCAGCAGCTCACGCGGGACAGGGGTCTACGAGCAGTACTTC. Translation: CASSSRGTGVYEQYF.

The chain carries TRBV7-8 and TRBJ2-5, with D possibly being TRBD1 (5 bases). CDR3 length: 13 residues. The V and J ends lost 8 bases and 2 bases respectively, with 12 bases between them. Germline loops: CDR1 SGHVS, CDR2 FQNEAQ. CDR3 sequence reads: CASLQAAQETQYF. The DNA for the CDR3 is TGTGCCAGCCTACAGGCTGCACAAGAGACCCAGTACTTC.

This clonotype was observed a few times. The chain carries TRBV6-1 and TRBJ2-4; a weak D match, TRBD2 (6 bases). CDR1 and CDR2 (germline): MNHNS, SASEGT. V lost 4 bases to trimming and J lost 2 bases, with 12 bases between them. The CDR3 spans 15 residues. The DNA of the CDR3 is TGTGCCAGCAGTGGATCGGGGGTATCCAAAAACATTCAGTACTTC. It specifies CASSGSGVSKNIQYF.

This clonotype was observed at least ten times. The chain couples TRBV11-2 to TRBJ2-7; TRBD1 might be the D (6 bases). This CDR3 is built from 15 residues. Trimming pared 3 bases from V and 2 bases from J, leaving 14 bases between. Germline V gene sequence: CDR1 SGHAT, CDR2 FQNNGV. CDR3 sequence: CASSLGRQAPYEQYF. CDR3 in DNA: TGTGCCAGCAGCTTGGGAAGACAGGCCCCCTACGAGCAGTACTTC.

The J gene is TRBJ1-1, the V gene TRBV27; 10 nucleotides align to TRBD1. The CDR3 has 11 residues. Unmatched junction bases numbered 1, after V lost 7 bases and J lost 8 bases. Germline V lookup: CDR1 MNHEY, CDR2 SMNVEV (reference sequence). The CDR3 sequence is CASMTGGEAFF. DNA of the CDR3: TGTGCCAGCATGACAGGGGGCGAAGCTTTCTTT.

At least ten counts were recorded for this clonotype. The chain is built from TRBV12-3 or TRBV12-4 and TRBJ1-6, with D hard to call. The CDR3 loop spans 15 amino acids. The V gene lost 2 bases and the J gene lost 6 bases, with 11 bases spanning the gap. The CDR3 loop reads CASSLSGEINSPLHF. The CDR3 coding sequence is TGTGCCAGCAGTTTATCCGGCGAGATTAATTCACCCCTCCACTTT.

This clonotype has just a few counts. The rearrangement uses TRBV12-3 or TRBV12-4 and TRBJ1-5, with D possibly TRBD1 on 5 matching bases. V lost 4 bases and J lost 4, with 11 bases in between. The CDR3 runs to 14 residues. The DNA of the CDR3 is TGTGCCAGCAGTTCGTTGGGGGTAAATCAGCCCCAGCATTTT. This gives the protein CASSSLGVNQPQHF.

This clonotype has a count of ten or more. The chain has TRBV12-3 or TRBV12-4 and TRBJ2-2; D perhaps matches TRBD2 (6 bases). Trimming took off 7 bases at V and 2 bases at J, with 17 bases between the two ends. CDR3 length equals 16 residues. CDR3 nucleotide sequence: TGTGCCAGCACCGATATGTGGCGGGGCAACACCGGGGAGCTGTTTTTT. Its translation: CASTDMWRGNTGELFF.

This clonotype was observed many times. The chain carries TRBV9 and TRBJ2-7; perhaps TRBD2 as D (5 bases). The germline CDR1 and CDR2 sequences are SGDLS and YYNGEE. The CDR3 extends over 15 amino acids. V lost 0 bases and J 1 base, leaving 11 bases between the germline ends. The CDR3 loop reads CASSVGSGESYEQYF. CDR3 coding DNA: TGTGCCAGCAGCGTAGGTTCCGGGGAATCCTACGAGCAGTACTTC.

CDR3 nucleotide sequence: TGTGCCGTACAACAGGGGTGGAACACTGAAGCTTTCTTT. Amino acid sequence: CAVQQGWNTEAFF. V usage is TRBV19 and J usage is TRBJ1-1; 7 bases are a match to TRBD1. Germline values: CDR1 LNHDA, CDR2 SQIVND (reference sequence). The CDR3 totals 13 residues. V gave up 11 bases and J gave up 1 base; unmatched junction bases: 7.

The J gene is TRBJ2-5, the V gene TRBV12-3 or TRBV12-4, with TRBD2 matching over 8 bases. The CDR3 sequence is 13 residues long. V lost 5 bases and J lost 10; bases outside the gene matches: 9. This CDR3 reads CASSNKRGPVQYF. CDR3 coding DNA: TGTGCCAGCAGTAACAAGCGGGGGCCGGTCCAGTACTTC.

The chain employs TRBV4-1 and TRBJ2-5; possibly TRBD2 for D (6 bases). The V end was cut by 7 bases, the J end by 2 bases, with 20 bases between. This CDR3 has 16 residues. Per the germline V gene, CDR1 is MGHRA and CDR2 is YSYEKL. DNA for the CDR3: TGCGCCAGCACCCCAGGAGGGGCCCTCTTTCAAGAGACCCAGTACTTC. This gives the protein CASTPGGALFQETQYF.

The table lists this clonotype with many counts. This chain uses TRBV6-1 with TRBJ2-5; 9 bases are a match to TRBD1. The CDR3 contains 16 residues. CDR1 and CDR2 (germline): MNHNS, SASEGT. V lost 3 bases to trimming and J lost 5 bases; unmatched junction nucleotides: 10. The CDR3 reads CASSDPRDRVGETQYF. For the CDR3, the DNA is TGTGCCAGCAGTGACCCTCGGGACAGGGTCGGTGAGACCCAGTACTTC.